This T cell receptor beta chain was sequenced during a study of blood T cell repertoires in COVID-19 (dated by TCRdb to the early 2020s). Looking at the study overall: The collaborator samples originated in the United States, Italy and Spain and spanned the acute and convalescent phases of COVID-19. The material from the prospective study consisted of cDNA or gDNA derived from T cells, B-cell-depleted T cells, or PBMCs. The dataset comprised deeply sampled blood TCRbeta repertoires from subjects exposed to, actively infected with, or recovered from COVID-19. The repertoires were made available in a free public database intended to serve as a resource for research on the immune response to SARS-CoV-2. The samples were drawn from two sources: the first 160 participants of the ongoing ImmuneRACE study, and 950 to 1,500 subjects contributed by 6 global collaborators. The sample metadata nearly always contained a de-identified subject ID, COVID-19 status, age in years and sex. Where available, HLA class I and class II types were taken from metadata supplied by the sample provider and were not determined by assay-based typing. What the work shows at the level of the full study, not this receptor alone: The quantity of clinical and demographic metadata differed by source and by participant and was supplied without curation.

TCRbeta CDR3 regions were amplified from genomic DNA using the immunoSEQ Assay, a bias-controlled multiplex PCR. In the authors' own workflow: The number of nucleated cells in each sample was estimated from the amplification of reference gene primers within the assay. Sequence reads were collapsed and filtered to measure the absolute abundance of every unique TCRbeta CDR3 rearrangement. For each sample, productive Simpson clonality was calculated as the square root of Simpson's diversity index across productive rearrangements. The clones in this table, taken by TCRdb from immuneACCESS, are in-frame only. Not every clone is retained; where verified, under half of the shortfall comes from an unresolved V gene, and the cause of the rest is unknown. V and J calls and clone size are given by that table; D and trimming were obtained from the DNA. The sample profile shows 60,000 to 100,000 clones; around nine tenths of them were found once. The top ten clonotypes cover roughly 4.4% of the sample.

Whole blood was collected in K2EDTA tubes by collaborating institutions according to the institutions' own protocols. Collaborator samples were shipped for TCRbeta analysis as frozen whole blood, isolated PBMCs, or DNA extracted from either sample type. As concerns this clone: Its cognate antigen has yet to be identified. No much larger clone exists at a distance of one base, and base qualities are not known.

From a lookup of the germline V gene, CDR1 and CDR2 are MDHEN and SYDVKM. Relative to germline, V is missing 6 bases and J is missing 5 bases, with 16 bases of the junction outside any gene match. The CDR3 contains 16 residues, cysteine and phenylalanine counted. Just the 48-base CDR3 DNA is kept, in frame starting at base 1. The sequencing input was peripheral blood. The sequence was collected from a man aged 45-65 years with active COVID-19. This sequence uses TRBV28 and TRBJ2-7; 7 bases in the middle match TRBD1. The nucleotides are TGTGCCAGCAGCCCGGGGCAGACAGGGAGAGCCCACGAGCAGTACTTC. It translates as CASSPGQTGRAHEQYF. The full variable domain, completed from the reference TRBV28 and TRBJ2-7 proteins outside the CDR3, reads DVKVTQSSRYLVKRTGEKVFLECVQDMDHENMFWYRQDPGLGLRLIYFSYDVKMKEKGDIPEGYSVSREKKERFSLILESASTNQTSMYLCASSPGQTGRAHEQYFGPGTRLTVT.